These 26 T cell receptor beta chains were sequenced from one sample in a study of pediatric ulcerative colitis. Libraries were prepared by immunoSEQ multiplex PCR; TCRdb keeps only in-frame clonotypes and omits some of them. Of around 61,000 clones listed, 86% are singletons. Source material: blood. All receptors derive from a boy aged 5-17 years with severe ulcerative colitis.

This chain uses TRBV6-5 with TRBJ2-5, with D possibly being TRBD2 (6 bases). CDR3 length: 15 amino acids. Trimming removed 7 bases at V and 5 bases at J, with 20 bases between. CDR1 is MNHEY, CDR2 SVGAGI, per germline. CDR3 coding DNA: TGTGCCAGCACTGGCTTTTTGGAGGGCCTGGAGACCCAGTACTTC. Protein sequence: CASTGFLEGLETQYF.

The CDR3 DNA follows: TGTGCCAGTGGGATGTACACCGGGGAGCTGTTTTTT. This translates into CASGMYTGELFF. The V and J genes are TRBV19 and TRBJ2-2; D is undetermined. Germline CDR1 LNHDA, CDR2 SQIVND (reference sequence). The CDR3 covers 12 residues. Trimming stripped 8 bases from V and 3 bases from J, with 7 bases between.

V and J are TRBV6-6 and TRBJ2-2; possibly TRBD1 for D (5 bases). Trimming removed 2 bases from V and 5 bases from J, with 15 bases in between. There are 16 residues in the CDR3. From germline, CDR1 is MNHNY and CDR2 SVGAGI (reference sequence). CDR3 loop: CASSYLGAARTGELFF. The CDR3 DNA sequence: TGTGCCAGCAGTTACCTTGGGGCTGCGAGGACCGGGGAGCTGTTTTTT.

The rearrangement uses TRBV28 and TRBJ2-1; D is uncertain. V shed 2 bases and J shed 4 bases, with 12 bases lying between them. The length of the CDR3 is 15 residues. Looked up from germline, CDR1 is MDHEN and CDR2 is SYDVKM. CDR3 nucleotide sequence: TGTGCCAGCAGTTTAAGGCTGGACCTGTACAATGAGCAGTTCTTC. Translated: CASSLRLDLYNEQFF.

This clone was seen more than once but under ten times. The chain carries TRBV18 and TRBJ2-7; 7 bases line up with TRBD1. Germline values: CDR1 KGHSH, CDR2 LQKENI. The CDR3 is 16 amino acids. V lost 3 bases to trimming and J lost 2 bases; unmatched junction nucleotides: 10. The CDR3 DNA reads as TGTGCCAGCTCACCTCAGGGTAGGACAGGAACCTACGAGCAGTACTTC. Protein product: CASSPQGRTGTYEQYF.

The chain uses TRBV27 and TRBJ2-7; D gene unclear. Trimming took 3 bases from V and 3 from J, leaving 18 bases between them. Germline CDR1 is MNHEY and CDR2 is SMNVEV (reference sequence). The CDR3 consists of 16 residues. For the CDR3, the DNA is TGTGCCAGCAGTTTTCGGACCATGTGGACCAGCTACGAGCAGTACTTC. Translating gives CASSFRTMWTSYEQYF.

V and J are TRBV25-1 and TRBJ1-2; 8 positions agree with TRBD1. J was trimmed by 3 bases and V by 3 bases; bases with no gene match: 9. Germline loops: CDR1 MGHDK, CDR2 SYGVNS. The CDR3 sequence is 16 residues long. CDR3 DNA sequence: TGTGCCAGCAGTGAGGCGGGACAGGATGGTGACTATGGCTACACCTTC. It yields the protein CASSEAGQDGDYGYTF.

The chain links TRBV7-6 to TRBJ2-1; D is uncertain. Deletions cut 5 bases from V and 4 bases from J, with 18 bases between. Germline V CDR1 and CDR2: SGHVS, FNYEAQ. This CDR3 has 16 amino acids. The CDR3 region has the DNA TGTGCCAGCAGCCAAGGACCGGATCCATTTTACAATGAGCAGTTCTTC. It codes for CASSQGPDPFYNEQFF.

This chain joins TRBV7-8 and TRBJ2-3; 9 bases align to TRBD2. The CDR3 contains 16 residues. The germline V gene encodes CDR1 SGHVS and CDR2 FQNEAQ. The V segment lost 1 base and the J segment 2 bases; nucleotides outside the gene matches: 4. The CDR3 region is CASSLGPSGVTDTQYF. For the CDR3, the DNA is TGTGCCAGCAGCTTAGGCCCTAGCGGGGTCACAGATACGCAGTATTTT.

The rearrangement links TRBV30 to TRBJ2-3; D is ambiguous. Germline V gives CDR1 GTSNPN, CDR2 SVGIG (reference sequence). V was trimmed by 0 bases and J by 3 bases, leaving 16 bases between them. This CDR3 contains 16 residues. Written as DNA, the CDR3 is TGTGCCTGGAGTGTAAGTTTGGCAGTAGGAACAGATACGCAGTATTTT. As protein: CAWSVSLAVGTDTQYF. The full variable domain, rest sourced from reference TRBV30 and TRBJ2-3, is SQTIHQWPATLVQPVGSPLSLECTVEGTSNPNLYWYRQAAGRGLQLLFYSVGIGQISSEVPQNLSASRPQDRQFILSSKKLLLSDSGFYLCAWSVSLAVGTDTQYFGPGTRLTVL.

V and J are TRBV5-1 and TRBJ2-2, with D perhaps being TRBD1 or TRBD2 (5 bases each). The CDR3 is 15 residues long. From germline, CDR1 is SGHRS and CDR2 YFSETQ. Trimming pared 0 bases from V and 4 bases from J, leaving 10 bases between. CDR3 sequence: CASSLAEGTTGELFF. The DNA of the CDR3 is TGCGCCAGCAGCTTGGCCGAAGGGACCACCGGGGAGCTGTTTTTT.

The chain couples TRBV11-2 to TRBJ2-7, with 7 bases lining up with TRBD2. The CDR3 runs to 16 residues. V lost 1 base to trimming and J lost 0 bases; unmatched junction nucleotides: 6. In germline, CDR1 is SGHAT, CDR2 FQNNGV. The CDR3 nucleotides read TGTGCCAGCAGCTTAGGCGGCGGGAGCGGCTCCTACGAGCAGTACTTC. Its protein product is CASSLGGGSGSYEQYF.

The CDR3 nucleotides read TGCGCCAGCAGCTTGGGGGGCGGCTACGAGCAGTACTTC. Its protein product is CASSLGGGYEQYF. The chain uses TRBV5-1 and TRBJ2-7; D possibly corresponds to TRBD1 (5 bases). This CDR3 contains 13 residues. Trimming took off 0 bases at V and 3 bases at J, with 7 bases between the two ends. Germline V CDR1 and CDR2: SGHRS, YFSETQ.

The rearrangement joins TRBV5-6 to TRBJ1-1, with D maybe TRBD1 (6 bases). Germline V CDR1 and CDR2: SGHDT, YYEEEE. V was trimmed by 2 bases and J by 4 bases, leaving 9 bases between them. CDR3 size: 13 residues. CDR3 DNA sequence: TGTGCCAGCAGCTTCAGGGGTGGCACTGAAGCTTTCTTT. It is translated as CASSFRGGTEAFF.

The chain recombines TRBV19 with TRBJ2-2, with 12 positions matching TRBD2. Losses at the gene ends were 3 bases for V and 4 bases for J; bases not matched to a gene: 12. Germline lookup yields CDR1 LNHDA and CDR2 SQIVND (reference sequence). The CDR3 is 19 residues long. The CDR3 is CASSMRLAGGKYGTGELFF. The CDR3, as DNA: TGTGCCAGTAGTATGCGCCTAGCGGGAGGGAAATACGGCACCGGGGAGCTGTTTTTT.

The rearrangement uses TRBV29-1 and TRBJ2-7; D assignment may be TRBD1 or TRBD2 (5 bases each). CDR1 and CDR2 from the germline V gene are SQVTM and ANQGSEA. Trimming shortened V by 6 bases and J by 7 bases, and 19 bases separated the two germline ends. This CDR3 contains 13 residues. CDR3 amino acids: CSVEGTDLVEQYF. CDR3 in DNA: TGCAGCGTCGAGGGGACGGATCTAGTGGAGCAGTACTTC.

The chain couples TRBV5-1 to TRBJ2-1; D call uncertain. The V gene's germline CDR1 is SGHRS and CDR2 YFSETQ. The CDR3 has 15 residues. Trimming stripped 4 bases from V and 0 bases from J, with 11 bases between. CDR3 coding DNA: TGCGCCAGCAGCGTGACTGAGAGCTCCTACAATGAGCAGTTCTTC. This sequence encodes CASSVTESSYNEQFF.

The chain recombines TRBV7-8 with TRBJ2-2; D not certain. This CDR3 region has 13 residues. Germline V CDR1 and CDR2: SGHVS, FQNEAQ. Trimming shortened V by 5 bases and J by 4 bases, and 8 bases separated the two germline ends. Here the CDR3 DNA reads TGTGCCAGCAGCATTAACCCCACCGGGGAGCTGTTTTTT. Its translation: CASSINPTGELFF.

The rearrangement joins TRBV6-1 to TRBJ2-7, with 8 bases aligning to TRBD1. After removal of 3 bases from V and 2 bases from J, the junction contained 6 bases not matched to a gene. The CDR3 contains 15 residues. The V gene's germline CDR1 is MNHNS and CDR2 SASEGT. This chain's CDR3 is CASSEGRGPPYEQYF. DNA for the CDR3: TGTGCCAGCAGTGAGGGCAGGGGGCCCCCCTACGAGCAGTACTTC.

The chain has TRBV10-3 and TRBJ1-2; 10 bases align to TRBD1. Looked up from germline, CDR1 is ENHRY and CDR2 is SYGVKD. This CDR3 is 14 amino acids long. The V and J ends lost 6 bases and 9 bases, in that order; junction bases with no gene match: 10. CDR3 in amino acids: CAIRDLRTGGSYTF. The CDR3 DNA follows: TGTGCCATCAGGGACCTAAGGACAGGGGGAAGCTACACCTTC.

The rearrangement uses TRBV19 and TRBJ1-3, with 9 bases that match TRBD1. Germline CDR1 and CDR2: LNHDA and SQIVND (reference sequence). This CDR3 contains 15 residues. The V gene end was trimmed by 8 bases and the J gene end by 1 base; junction bases not matched to a gene: 6. In nucleotides, the CDR3 is TGTGCCAGTTTTACAGGGGGCCCTTCTGGAAACACCATATATTTT. Translating it yields CASFTGGPSGNTIYF.

This chain joins TRBV6-6 and TRBJ2-3; weak D call: TRBD2 (6 bases). Trimming stripped 4 bases from V and 5 bases from J, with 16 bases between. This CDR3 spans 15 amino acids. Germline CDR1 reads MNHNY; CDR2 reads SVGAGI (reference sequence). The CDR3 loop reads CASSSALGAGDTQYF. The DNA of the CDR3 is TGTGCCAGCAGTTCGGCATTGGGAGCGGGAGATACGCAGTATTTT.

The chain carries TRBV7-2 and TRBJ2-7; weak D call: TRBD2 (6 bases). V lost 6 bases and J 6 bases, leaving 9 bases between the germline ends. Per the germline V gene, CDR1 is SGHTA and CDR2 is FQGNSA. This CDR3 is built from 11 residues. CDR3 amino acids: CASRTGGEQYF. CDR3 DNA sequence: TGTGCCAGCAGAACCGGGGGCGAGCAGTACTTC.

The chain joins TRBV19 to TRBJ2-1; 10 bases match TRBD2. This CDR3 has 15 residues. V lost 1 base to trimming and J lost 3 bases; unmatched junction nucleotides: 0. Germline values: CDR1 LNHDA, CDR2 SQIVND (reference sequence). Here the CDR3 DNA reads TGTGCCAGTAGTATAGGACTAGCGGGCTACAATGAGCAGTTCTTC. It specifies CASSIGLAGYNEQFF.

To note about this clone: One end of the junction does not line up with germline, which may come from a read error. The chain has TRBV6-4 and TRBJ2-5; D gene uncertain. The germline V gene encodes CDR1 MRHNA and CDR2 SNTAGT. The CDR3 length is 9 residues. The CDR3 DNA reads as TGCCCCCCCCAAGAGACCCAGTACTTC. Amino acid sequence: CPPQETQYF.

The rearrangement joins TRBV23-1 to TRBJ1-2, with D tentatively TRBD1 (6 bases). TRBV23-1 is placed among ORFs of uncertain function. V was shortened by 3 bases and J by 7 bases, with 12 bases between the two germline ends. The CDR3 loop spans 13 amino acids. In DNA, the CDR3 is TGCGCCAGCAGTCATTACAGGGCTGGTGGCTACACCTTC. It codes for CASSHYRAGGYTF.